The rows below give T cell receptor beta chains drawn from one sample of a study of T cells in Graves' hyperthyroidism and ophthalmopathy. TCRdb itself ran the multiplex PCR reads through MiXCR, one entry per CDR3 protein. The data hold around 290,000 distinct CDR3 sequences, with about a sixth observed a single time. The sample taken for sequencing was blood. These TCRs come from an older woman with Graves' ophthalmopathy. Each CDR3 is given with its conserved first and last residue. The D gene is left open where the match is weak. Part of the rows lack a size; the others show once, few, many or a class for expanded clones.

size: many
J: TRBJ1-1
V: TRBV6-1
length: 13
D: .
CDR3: CASSTPSETEAFF
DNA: TGTGCCAGCAGTACCCCTTCTGAAACTGAAGCTTTCTTT

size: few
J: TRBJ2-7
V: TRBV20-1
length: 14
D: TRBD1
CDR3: CSARDRGPSYEQYF
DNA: TGCAGTGCTAGGGACAGGGGTCCTTCCTACGAGCAGTACTTC

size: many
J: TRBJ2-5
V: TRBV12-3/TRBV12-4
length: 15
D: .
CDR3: CASLFQLGSAETQYF
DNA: TGTGCCAGCCTGTTCCAGCTGGGGTCTGCAGAGACCCAGTACTTC

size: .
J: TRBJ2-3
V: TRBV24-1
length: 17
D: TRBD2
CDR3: CATSDTGTSHPTDTQYF
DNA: TGTGCCACCAGTGATACCGGGACTAGCCACCCCACAGATACGCAGTATTTT

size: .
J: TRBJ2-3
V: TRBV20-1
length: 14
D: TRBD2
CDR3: CSAALAGRTDTQYF
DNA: TGCAGTGCGGCGTTAGCGGGACGCACAGATACGCAGTATTTT

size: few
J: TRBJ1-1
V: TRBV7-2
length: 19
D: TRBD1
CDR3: CASSLELGTGRFMNTEAFF
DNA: TGTGCCAGCAGCTTAGAGCTTGGGACAGGGCGATTCATGAACACTGAAGCTTTCTTT

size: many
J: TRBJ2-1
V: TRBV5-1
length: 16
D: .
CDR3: CASSPDGTQTYNEQFF
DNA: TGCGCCAGCAGCCCCGACGGGACACAGACCTACAATGAGCAGTTCTTC

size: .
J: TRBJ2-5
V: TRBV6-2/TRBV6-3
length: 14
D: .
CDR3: CASSYIGDEETQYF
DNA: TGTGCCAGCAGTTACATAGGGGACGAAGAGACCCAGTACTTC

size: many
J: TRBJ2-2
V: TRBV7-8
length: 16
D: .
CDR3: CASSLRGGLNTGELFF
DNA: TGTGCCAGCAGCTTACGGGGCGGGCTTAACACCGGGGAGCTGTTTTTT

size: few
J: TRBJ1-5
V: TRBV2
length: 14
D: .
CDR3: CASNSWGDNQPQHF
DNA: TGTGCCAGCAACAGCTGGGGAGACAATCAGCCCCAGCATTTT

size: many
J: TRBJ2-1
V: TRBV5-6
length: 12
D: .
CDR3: CASSREHNEQFF
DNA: TGTGCCAGCAGCCGCGAACACAATGAGCAGTTCTTC

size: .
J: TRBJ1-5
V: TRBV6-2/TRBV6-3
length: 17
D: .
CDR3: CASSYSRNRAGNQPQHF
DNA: TGTGCCAGCAGTTATTCCCGGAACAGGGCTGGAAATCAGCCCCAGCATTTT

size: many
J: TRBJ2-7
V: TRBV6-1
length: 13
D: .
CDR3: CASSYHPAYEQYF
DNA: TGTGCCAGCAGTTACCATCCAGCCTACGAGCAGTACTTC

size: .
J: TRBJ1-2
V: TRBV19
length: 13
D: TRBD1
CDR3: CATGRDRGLGYTF
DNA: TGTGCCACGGGCCGGGACAGGGGGCTCGGCTACACCTTC

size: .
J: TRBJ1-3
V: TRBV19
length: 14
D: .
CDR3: CASTQQISGNTIYF
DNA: TGTGCCAGTACCCAGCAGATCTCTGGAAACACCATATATTTT

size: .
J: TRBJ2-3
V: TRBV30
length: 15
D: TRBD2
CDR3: CAWRLAGDGADTQYF
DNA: TGTGCCTGGAGACTGGCGGGAGATGGGGCAGATACGCAGTATTTT

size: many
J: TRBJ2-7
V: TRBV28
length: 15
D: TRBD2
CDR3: CASTPPGGLGYEQYF
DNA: TGTGCCAGCACCCCACCGGGGGGGCTTGGATACGAGCAGTACTTC

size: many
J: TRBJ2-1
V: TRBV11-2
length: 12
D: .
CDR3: CASSPRQKEQFF
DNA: TGTGCCAGCAGCCCCCGACAGAAGGAGCAGTTCTTC

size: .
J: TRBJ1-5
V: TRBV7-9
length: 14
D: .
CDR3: CASSRGTDLGPQHF
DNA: TGTGCCAGCAGCCGGGGGACGGACCTGGGGCCCCAGCATTTT

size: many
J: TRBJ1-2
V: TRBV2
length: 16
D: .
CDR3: CASSEDIGAGRYGYTF
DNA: TGTGCCAGCAGTGAAGATATCGGGGCAGGGAGATATGGCTACACCTTC

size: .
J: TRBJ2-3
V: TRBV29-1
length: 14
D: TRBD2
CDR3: CSARNRGRADTQYF
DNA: TGCAGCGCCCGAAACCGCGGGAGGGCAGATACGCAGTATTTT

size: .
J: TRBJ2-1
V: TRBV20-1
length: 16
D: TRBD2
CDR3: CSARGPGLASYNEQFF
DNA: TGCAGTGCTAGGGGACCGGGACTAGCGTCCTACAATGAGCAGTTCTTC

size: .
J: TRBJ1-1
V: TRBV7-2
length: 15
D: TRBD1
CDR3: CASSPQQGVNTEAFF
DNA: TGTGCCAGCAGCCCCCAACAGGGGGTGAACACTGAAGCTTTCTTT

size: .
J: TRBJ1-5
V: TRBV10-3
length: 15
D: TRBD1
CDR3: CAIKATGYSNQPQHF
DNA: TGTGCCATCAAAGCGACAGGGTATAGCAATCAGCCCCAGCATTTT

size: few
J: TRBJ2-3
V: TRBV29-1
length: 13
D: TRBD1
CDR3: CSGGQGEIDTQYF
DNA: TGCAGCGGTGGACAGGGCGAGATTGATACGCAGTATTTT